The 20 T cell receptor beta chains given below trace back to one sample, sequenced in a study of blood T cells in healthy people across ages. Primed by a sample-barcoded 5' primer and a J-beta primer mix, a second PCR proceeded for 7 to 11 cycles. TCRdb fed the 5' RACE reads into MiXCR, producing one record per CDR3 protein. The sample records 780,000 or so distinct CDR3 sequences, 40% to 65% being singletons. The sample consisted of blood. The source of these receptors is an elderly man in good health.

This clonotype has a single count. CDR3 loop: CASSQVGGSGGNQPQHF. The CDR3 DNA reads TGTGCCAGCAGCCAAGTTGGTGGGAGCGGAGGCAATCAGCCCCAGCATTTT. V and J are TRBV4-2 and TRBJ1-5; D ambiguous. Looked up from germline, CDR1 is LGHNA and CDR2 is YNFKEQ. V lost 1 base to trimming and J lost 2 bases, with 15 bases between them. The CDR3 loop spans 17 amino acids.

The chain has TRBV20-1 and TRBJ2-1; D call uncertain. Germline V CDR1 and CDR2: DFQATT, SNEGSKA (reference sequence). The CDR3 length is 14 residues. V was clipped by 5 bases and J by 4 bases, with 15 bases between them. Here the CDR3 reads CSASPSSRYNEQFF. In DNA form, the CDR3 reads TGCAGTGCTTCCCCAAGCAGCAGATACAATGAGCAGTTCTTC.

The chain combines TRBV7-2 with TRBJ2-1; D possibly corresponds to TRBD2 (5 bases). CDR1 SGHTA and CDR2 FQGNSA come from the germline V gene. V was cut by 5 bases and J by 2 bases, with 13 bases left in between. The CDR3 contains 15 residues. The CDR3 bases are TGTGCCAGCAGCCTTTCTAGCTCCGCCTACAATGAGCAGTTCTTC. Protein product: CASSLSSSAYNEQFF.

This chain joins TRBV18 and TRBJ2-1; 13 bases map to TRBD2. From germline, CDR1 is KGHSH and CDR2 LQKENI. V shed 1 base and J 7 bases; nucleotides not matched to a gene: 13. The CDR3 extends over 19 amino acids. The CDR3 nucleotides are TGTGCCAGCTCACCACTGCGTGGACTAGCGGGAGAGGGGGGTAATGAGCAGTTCTTC. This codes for CASSPLRGLAGEGGNEQFF.

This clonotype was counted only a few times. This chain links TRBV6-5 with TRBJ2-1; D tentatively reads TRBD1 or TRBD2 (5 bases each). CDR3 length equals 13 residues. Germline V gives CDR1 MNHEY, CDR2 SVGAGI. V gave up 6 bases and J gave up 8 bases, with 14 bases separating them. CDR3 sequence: CASRPLGTYEQFF. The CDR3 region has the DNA TGTGCCAGCAGACCACTGGGGACGTATGAGCAGTTCTTC.

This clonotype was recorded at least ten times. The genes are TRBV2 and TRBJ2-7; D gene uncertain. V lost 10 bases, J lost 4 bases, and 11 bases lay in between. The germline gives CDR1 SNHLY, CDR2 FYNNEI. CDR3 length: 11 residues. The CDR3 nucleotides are TGTGCCACCTCCACAACGTACGAGCAGTACTTC. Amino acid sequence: CATSTTYEQYF.

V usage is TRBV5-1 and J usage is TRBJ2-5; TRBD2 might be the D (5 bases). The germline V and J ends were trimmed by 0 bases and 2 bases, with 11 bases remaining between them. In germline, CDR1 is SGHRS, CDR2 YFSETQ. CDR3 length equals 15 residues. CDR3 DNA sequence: TGCGCCAGCAGCTTGGCGGGGTCAGCTCAAGAGACCCAGTACTTC. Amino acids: CASSLAGSAQETQYF.

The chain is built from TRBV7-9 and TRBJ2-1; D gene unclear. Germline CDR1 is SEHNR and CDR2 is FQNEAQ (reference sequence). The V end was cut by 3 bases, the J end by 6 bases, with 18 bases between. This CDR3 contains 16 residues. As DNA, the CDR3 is TGTGCCAGCAGCTTCAAACCCGCCCGGCCTAGCAATGAGCAGTTCTTC. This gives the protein CASSFKPARPSNEQFF. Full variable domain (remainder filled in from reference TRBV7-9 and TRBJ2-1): DTGVSQNPRHKITKRGQNVTFRCDPISEHNRLYWYRQTLGQGPEFLTYFQNEAQLEKSRLLSDRFSAERPKGSFSTLEIQRTEQGDSAMYLCASSFKPARPSNEQFFGPGTRLTVL.

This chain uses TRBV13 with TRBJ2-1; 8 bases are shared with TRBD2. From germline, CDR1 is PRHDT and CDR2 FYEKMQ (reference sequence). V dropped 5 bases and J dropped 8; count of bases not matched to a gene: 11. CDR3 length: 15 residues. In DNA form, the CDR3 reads TGTGCCAGCAGCACTTCCGGGACTAGTAGATATGAGCAGTTCTTC. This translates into CASSTSGTSRYEQFF. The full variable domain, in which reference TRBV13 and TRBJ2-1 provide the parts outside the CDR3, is AAGVIQSPRHLIKEKRETATLKCYPIPRHDTVYWYQQGPGQDPQFLISFYEKMQSDKGSIPDRFSAQQFSDYHSELNMSSLELGDSALYFCASSTSGTSRYEQFFGPGTRLTVL.

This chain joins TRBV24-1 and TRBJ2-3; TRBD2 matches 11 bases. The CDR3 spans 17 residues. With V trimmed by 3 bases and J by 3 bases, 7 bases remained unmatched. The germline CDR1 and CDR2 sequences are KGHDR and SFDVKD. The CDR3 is CATSDPSPSGGTDTQYF. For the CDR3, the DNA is TGTGCCACCAGTGATCCAAGCCCTAGCGGGGGGACAGATACGCAGTATTTT.

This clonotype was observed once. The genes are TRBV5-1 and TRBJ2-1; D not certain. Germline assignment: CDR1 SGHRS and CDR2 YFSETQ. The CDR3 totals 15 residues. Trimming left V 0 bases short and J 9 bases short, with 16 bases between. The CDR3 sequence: CASSLVRPGLGEQFF. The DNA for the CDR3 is TGCGCCAGCAGCTTGGTCCGGCCAGGCCTGGGTGAGCAGTTCTTC.

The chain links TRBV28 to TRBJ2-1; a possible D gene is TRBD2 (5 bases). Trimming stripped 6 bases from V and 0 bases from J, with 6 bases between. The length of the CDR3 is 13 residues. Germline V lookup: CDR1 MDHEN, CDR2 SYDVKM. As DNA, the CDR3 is TGTGCCAGCAGCGGGGACTCCTACAATGAGCAGTTCTTC. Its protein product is CASSGDSYNEQFF.

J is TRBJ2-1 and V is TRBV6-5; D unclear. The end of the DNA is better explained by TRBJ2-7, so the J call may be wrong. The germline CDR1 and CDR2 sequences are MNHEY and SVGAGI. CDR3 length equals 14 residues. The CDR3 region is CASSTRSSYNEQYF. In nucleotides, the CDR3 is TGTGCCAGCAGCACTCGAAGCTCCTACAATGAGCAGTACTTC.

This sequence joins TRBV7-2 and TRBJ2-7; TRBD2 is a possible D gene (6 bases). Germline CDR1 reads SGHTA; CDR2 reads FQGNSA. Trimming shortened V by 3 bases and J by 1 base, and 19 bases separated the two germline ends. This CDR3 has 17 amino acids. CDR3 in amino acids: CASSLRWGGASSYEQYF. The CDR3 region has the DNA TGTGCCAGCAGCTTGCGCTGGGGCGGGGCCTCTTCCTACGAGCAGTACTTC. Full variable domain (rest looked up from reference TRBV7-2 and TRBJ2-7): GAGVSQSPSNKVTEKGKDVELRCDPISGHTALYWYRQSLGQGLEFLIYFQGNSAPDKSGLPSDRFSAERTGGSVSTLTIQRTQQEDSAVYLCASSLRWGGASSYEQYFGPGTRLTVT.

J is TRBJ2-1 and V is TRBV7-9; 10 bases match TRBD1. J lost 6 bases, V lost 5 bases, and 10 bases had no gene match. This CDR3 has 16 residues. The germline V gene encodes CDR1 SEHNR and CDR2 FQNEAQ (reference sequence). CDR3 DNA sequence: TGTGCCAGCAGCACTCGTGGGACAGGGGACCCCAATGAGCAGTTCTTC. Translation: CASSTRGTGDPNEQFF.

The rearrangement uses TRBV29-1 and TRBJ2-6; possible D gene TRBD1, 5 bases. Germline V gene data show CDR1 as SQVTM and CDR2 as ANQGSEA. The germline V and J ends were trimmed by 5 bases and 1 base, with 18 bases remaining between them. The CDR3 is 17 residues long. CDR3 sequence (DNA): TGCAGCGTTCTGATTCCCCCGACAGTGTCTGGGGCCAACGTCCTGACTTTC. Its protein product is CSVLIPPTVSGANVLTF.

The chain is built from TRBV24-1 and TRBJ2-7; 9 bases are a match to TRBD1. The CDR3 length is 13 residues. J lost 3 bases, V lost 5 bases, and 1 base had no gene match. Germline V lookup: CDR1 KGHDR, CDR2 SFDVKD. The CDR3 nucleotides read TGTGCCACCAGTGGGGACAGGGACTACGAGCAGTACTTC. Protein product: CATSGDRDYEQYF.

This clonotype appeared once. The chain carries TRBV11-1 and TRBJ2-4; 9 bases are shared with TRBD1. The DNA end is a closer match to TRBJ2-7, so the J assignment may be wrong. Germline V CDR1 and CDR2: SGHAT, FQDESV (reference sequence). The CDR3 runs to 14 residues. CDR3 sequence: CASNVTGTGNEQYF. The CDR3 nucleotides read TGTGCCAGCAACGTGACCGGGACAGGGAACGAGCAGTACTTC.

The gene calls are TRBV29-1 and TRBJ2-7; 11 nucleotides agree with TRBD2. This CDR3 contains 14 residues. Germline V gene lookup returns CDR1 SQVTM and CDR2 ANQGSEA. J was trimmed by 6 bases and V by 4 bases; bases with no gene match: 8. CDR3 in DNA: TGCAGCGTTGTGGCTAGCGGGAGGAAGGGCGAGCAGTACTTC. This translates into CSVVASGRKGEQYF.

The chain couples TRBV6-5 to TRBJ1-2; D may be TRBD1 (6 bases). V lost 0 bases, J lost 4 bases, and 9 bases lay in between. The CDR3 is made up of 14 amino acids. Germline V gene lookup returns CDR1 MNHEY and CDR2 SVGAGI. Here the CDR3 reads CASSYSARGYGYTF. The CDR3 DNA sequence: TGTGCCAGCAGTTACTCAGCCAGGGGCTATGGCTACACCTTC.